The 2 T cell receptor beta chains in this list originate from one sample, sequenced in a study of STAT5B mutations in CD4+ large granular lymphocyte leukemia. The assay was immunoSEQ multiplex PCR, and TCRdb's table has in-frame clones only and misses some. The sample holds fewer than 30,000 clones, 65% to 80% seen once. The source material was CD4+ T cells from blood buffy coats. These receptors were taken from a human donor in good health.

The J gene is TRBJ2-7, the V gene TRBV19; D unresolved. Germline lookup yields CDR1 LNHDA and CDR2 SQIVND (reference sequence). The ends were cut back, 3 bases at V and 0 bases at J, with 12 bases in the middle. The CDR3 totals 15 residues. CDR3 bases: TGTGCCAGTAGTATGGTGTCAGGAAACTCCTACGAGCAGTACTTC. It encodes CASSMVSGNSYEQYF.

V usage is TRBV29-1 and J usage is TRBJ1-2, with 12 positions matching TRBD1. Germline lookup yields CDR1 SQVTM and CDR2 ANQGSEA. With V trimmed by 6 bases and J by 7 bases, 15 bases remained unmatched. The CDR3 has 16 residues. This chain's CDR3 is CSVKSNTGQGAGGYTF. CDR3 sequence (DNA): TGCAGCGTAAAATCAAACACGGGACAGGGGGCAGGTGGCTACACCTTC.